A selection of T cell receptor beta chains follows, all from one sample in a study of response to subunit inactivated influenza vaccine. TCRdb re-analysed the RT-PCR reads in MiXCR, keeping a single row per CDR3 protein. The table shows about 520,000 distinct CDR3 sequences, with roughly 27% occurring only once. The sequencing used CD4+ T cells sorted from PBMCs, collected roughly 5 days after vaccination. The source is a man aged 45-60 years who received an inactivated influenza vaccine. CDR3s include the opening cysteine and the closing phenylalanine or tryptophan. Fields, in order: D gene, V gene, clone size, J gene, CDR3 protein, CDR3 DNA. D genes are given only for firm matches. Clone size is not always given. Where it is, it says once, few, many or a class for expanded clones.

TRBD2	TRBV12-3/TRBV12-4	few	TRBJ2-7	CASNLGRRLAASSYEQYF	TGTGCCAGCAATTTAGGGAGGCGACTAGCGGCCAGCTCCTACGAGCAGTACTTC
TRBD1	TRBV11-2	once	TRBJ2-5	CDSSLGQVQETQYF	TGTGACAGCAGCTTAGGACAGGTCCAAGAGACCCAGTACTTC
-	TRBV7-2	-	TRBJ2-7	CASSFGGARYEQYF	TGTGCCAGCAGCTTTGGAGGGGCCCGCTACGAGCAGTACTTC
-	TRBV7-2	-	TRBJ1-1	CASSLVWGGQNTEAFF	TGTGCCAGCAGCTTAGTGTGGGGGGGTCAGAACACTGAAGCTTTCTTT
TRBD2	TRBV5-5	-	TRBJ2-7	CASSSPAGVDYEQYF	TGTGCCAGCAGCTCCCCGGCGGGGGTAGACTACGAGCAGTACTTC
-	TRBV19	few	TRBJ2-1	CASSIPRREQFF	TGTGCCAGTAGTATACCTCGGAGAGAGCAGTTCTTC
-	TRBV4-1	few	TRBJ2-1	CASSQDPGPYNMGYFF	TGCGCCAGCAGCCAAGATCCCGGACCCTATAACATGGGATATTTCTTC
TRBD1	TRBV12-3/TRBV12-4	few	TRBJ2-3	CASSFGGQGADTQYF	TGTGCCAGCAGTTTTGGGGGACAGGGTGCAGATACGCAGTATTTT
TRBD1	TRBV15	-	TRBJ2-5	CATRPGQGMTETQYF	TGTGCCACCCGACCGGGACAGGGAATGACAGAGACCCAGTACTTC
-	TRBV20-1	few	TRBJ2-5	CSAREVETQYF	TGCAGTGCTAGAGAGGTGGAGACCCAGTACTTC
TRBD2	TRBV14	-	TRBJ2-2	CASSRLAGPTGELFF	TGTGCCAGCAGCCGACTAGCGGGACCGACCGGGGAGCTGTTTTTT
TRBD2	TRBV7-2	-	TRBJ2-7	CASSSSGGAWEQYF	TGTGCCAGCAGCTCTAGCGGGGGGGCCTGGGAGCAGTACTTC
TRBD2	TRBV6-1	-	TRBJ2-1	CASRKGLGAYNEQFF	TGTGCCAGCAGAAAGGGACTAGGGGCCTACAATGAGCAGTTCTTC
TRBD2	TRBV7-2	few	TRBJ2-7	CASSLPRAGHEQYF	TGTGCCAGCAGCTTACCACGAGCGGGACACGAGCAGTACTTC
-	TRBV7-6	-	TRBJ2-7	CASGRGMDEQYF	TGTGCCAGCGGAAGGGGGATGGACGAGCAGTACTTC
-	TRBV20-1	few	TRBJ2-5	CSARGGPQETQYF	TGCAGTGCTCGTGGGGGACCCCAAGAGACCCAGTACTTC
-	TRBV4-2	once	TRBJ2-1	CASSQDGTYNEQFF	TGTGCCAGCAGCCAAGATGGGACCTACAATGAGCAGTTCTTC
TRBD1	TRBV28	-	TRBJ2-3	CASSPPGTGNTDTQYF	TGTGCCAGCAGTCCGCCCGGGACAGGGAACACAGATACGCAGTATTTT
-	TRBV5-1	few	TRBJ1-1	CASSFIGENTEAFF	TGCGCCAGCAGCTTCATAGGGGAGAACACTGAAGCTTTCTTT
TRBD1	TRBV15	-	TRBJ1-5	CATSSEQGVSNQPQHF	TGTGCCACCAGCAGTGAACAGGGGGTGAGCAATCAGCCCCAGCATTTT
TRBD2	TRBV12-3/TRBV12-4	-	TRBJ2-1	CASSPGASGINEQFF	TGTGCCAGCAGTCCCGGGGCTAGCGGGATAAATGAGCAGTTCTTC
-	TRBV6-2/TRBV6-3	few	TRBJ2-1	CASSHLDEQFF	TGTGCCAGCAGCCACTTGGATGAGCAGTTCTTC
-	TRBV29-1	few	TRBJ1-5	CSASGSTANQPQHF	TGCAGCGCCTCAGGGTCGACGGCCAATCAGCCCCAGCATTTT
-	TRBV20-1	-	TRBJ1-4	CSARPGRTNEKLFF	TGCAGTGCTAGACCAGGGAGAACTAATGAAAAACTGTTTTTT
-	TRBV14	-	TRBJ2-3	CASSQDRLPTDTQYF	TGTGCCAGCAGCCAAGATCGTCTTCCCACAGATACGCAGTATTTT
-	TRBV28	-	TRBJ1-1	CASSLLSDLSRGAFF	TGTGCCAGCAGTTTACTTTCCGACTTGTCACGAGGAGCTTTCTTT
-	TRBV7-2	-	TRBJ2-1	CASSLAWAGGYNEQFF	TGTGCCAGCAGCTTAGCGTGGGCCGGGGGCTACAATGAGCAGTTCTTC
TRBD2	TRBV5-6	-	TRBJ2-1	CASNKLAGAQNEQFF	TGTGCCAGCAACAAACTAGCGGGAGCCCAGAATGAGCAGTTCTTC
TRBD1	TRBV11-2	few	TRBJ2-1	CASSLVRGQGYNEQFF	TGTGCCAGCAGCTTAGTCCGGGGACAGGGCTACAATGAGCAGTTCTTC
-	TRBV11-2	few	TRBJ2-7	CASSFWGLEQYF	TGTGCCAGCAGCTTCTGGGGACTCGAGCAGTACTTC
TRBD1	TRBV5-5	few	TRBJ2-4	CASSLIGGTGKDIQYF	TGTGCCAGCAGCTTGATCGGGGGGACAGGGAAGGACATTCAGTACTTC
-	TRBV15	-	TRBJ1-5	CATSRDQLSQPQHF	TGTGCCACCAGCAGAGATCAATTGAGTCAGCCCCAGCATTTT
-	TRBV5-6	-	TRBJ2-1	CASSQEVQQQFF	TGTGCCAGCAGCCAGGAGGTACAGCAGCAGTTCTTC
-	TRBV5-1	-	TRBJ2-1	CASSLAGQENNEQFF	TGCGCCAGCAGCTTGGCCGGGCAGGAAAACAATGAGCAGTTCTTC
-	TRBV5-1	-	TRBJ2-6	CASRPTSGANVLTF	TGCGCCAGCAGACCTACCTCTGGGGCCAACGTCCTGACTTTC
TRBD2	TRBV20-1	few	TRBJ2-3	CSAGLGTSRADTQYF	TGCAGTGCTGGCCTCGGGACTAGCAGAGCAGATACGCAGTATTTT
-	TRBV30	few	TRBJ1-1	CAWSVIGLRRMGTEAFF	TGTGCCTGGAGTGTAATAGGGCTCCGTAGGATGGGCACTGAAGCTTTCTTT
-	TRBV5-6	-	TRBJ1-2	CASSRVGYGYTF	TGTGCCAGCAGCCGGGTGGGCTATGGCTACACCTTC
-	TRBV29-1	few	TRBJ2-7	CSVARGGTYEQYF	TGCAGCGTGGCTCGAGGGGGGACCTACGAGCAGTACTTC
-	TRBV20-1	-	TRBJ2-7	CSARVYTASSGSYEQYF	TGCAGTGCTAGAGTTTATACGGCCTCGTCGGGCTCCTACGAGCAGTACTTC
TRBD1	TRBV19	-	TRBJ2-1	CASSNTGVAEQFF	TGTGCCAGTAGTAACACAGGGGTGGCTGAGCAGTTCTTC
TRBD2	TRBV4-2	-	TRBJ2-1	CASSQAQRGISNEQFF	TGTGCCAGCAGCCAGGCCCAGCGGGGTATCTCCAATGAGCAGTTCTTC
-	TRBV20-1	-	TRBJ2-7	CSATPLSSYEQYF	TGCAGTGCCACCCCCTTGTCTTCCTACGAGCAGTACTTC
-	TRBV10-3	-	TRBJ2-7	CAISGDIKGEQYF	TGTGCCATCAGTGGGGACATTAAAGGCGAGCAGTACTTC
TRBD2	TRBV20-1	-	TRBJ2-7	CSARDLTSGGDRSYEQYF	TGCAGTGCTAGAGATCTGACTAGCGGGGGGGACCGCTCCTACGAGCAGTACTTC
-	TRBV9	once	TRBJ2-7	CASSVAGTANYEQYF	TGTGCCAGCAGCGTAGCTGGTACGGCGAACTACGAGCAGTACTTC
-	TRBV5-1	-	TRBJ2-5	CASSHTRPPQETQYF	TGCGCCAGCAGCCATACTAGACCTCCGCAAGAGACCCAGTACTTC
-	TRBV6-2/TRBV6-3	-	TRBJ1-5	CASTRASSNQPQHF	TGTGCCAGCACCAGGGCAAGTAGCAATCAGCCCCAGCATTTT
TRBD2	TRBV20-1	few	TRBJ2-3	CSARVSGVRTDTQYF	TGCAGTGCTAGAGTAAGCGGGGTACGCACAGATACGCAGTATTTT
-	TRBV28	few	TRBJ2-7	CASRAPPGAGKDEQYF	TGTGCCAGCCGCGCCCCCCCCGGCGCGGGGAAGGACGAGCAGTACTTC
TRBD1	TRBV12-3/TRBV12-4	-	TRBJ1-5	CASTADRANQPQHF	TGTGCCAGTACCGCGGACAGGGCTAATCAGCCCCAGCATTTT
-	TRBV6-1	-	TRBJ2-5	CASSEFYGSSIETQYF	TGTGCCAGCAGTGAATTCTACGGGTCCTCGATAGAGACCCAGTACTTC